Described below is a single T cell receptor (beta chain) sequence and its context. There is no known antigen for this receptor. No base quality information exists; no much larger clone differs at one position. The TCR beta CDR3 regions were amplified from the RNA transcripts. For the first round of RT-PCR on the TCR CDR3, the HTBI primer set was used together with the Qiagen OneStep RT-PCR kit. A second multiplex PCR round built the libraries, followed by size selection and purification. Paired-end sequencing of the libraries was performed with 100 bp reads on an Illumina HiSeq2000. The authors' pipeline ran thus. SOAPnuke was used to process the raw data, throwing out any read that contained adapters or uncalled bases, had a mean Phred below 15, or lacked an exact constant-primer or identifier match. High-quality paired reads were merged using COPE v1.2.5, and each unique nucleotide sequence was defined as a clonotype. Clonotypes were aligned to IMGT TRBV, TRBD and TRBJ reference segments using MiTCR v1.1. The analysis was restricted to V-J combinations with a frequency above 0.0001, which together covered about 99% of the repertoires. The TCS score was defined as the ratio of F50 (clonal expansion) to E x V (chaos), calculated using BLOSUM62-based TCRdist between CDR3 peptides within each V-J. Welch's t-statistics and random forest reduced 500 to 550 V-J features to 13, which were used in a naive Bayes classifier (R e1071). The public reads were run again by TCRdb, first through fastp at Q25 and then through MiXCR, and only productive beta chains were kept. Each record represents a unique CDR3 protein, reported with the most common genes and DNA among its rows. It is TCRdb's table, rather than the study itself, that gives the V and J calls and clone size. For this sample the table gives fewer than 300,000 distinct CDR3 sequences, of which 15% were detected only once. The ten largest clonotypes hold 30% to 35% of the sample.

Hyperthyroidism patients were newly diagnosed, with disease duration under 2 months, and aged 18 to 65 years. The study excluded patients with uncontrolled infections, other autoimmune diseases, pregnancy or lactation. Diagnoses were based on clinical symptoms, serum thyroxine and TRAb, thyroid ultrasound and orbital computed tomography. Blood from progressor patients was drawn when they were first diagnosed with hyperthyroidism, before any ophthalmopathy symptoms appeared. PBMCs were separated from approximately 10 ml of fresh peripheral blood using Ficoll-Paque density gradient centrifugation. Progressor patients were first diagnosed with Graves' hyperthyroidism and then developed ophthalmopathy during follow-up. Trizol reagent was used to extract total RNA, and RNA quality was then checked on an Agilent 2100 Bioanalyzer. The data originate from a study of T cells in Graves' hyperthyroidism and ophthalmopathy (dated by TCRdb to the late 2010s). Concerning the study at large: Peripheral blood was sampled at the time of initial diagnosis, prior to any treatment. To identify TCR V-J signatures that set the groups apart, the researchers used a discovery cohort of 100 patients, made up of under 50 with Graves' ophthalmopathy and 57 with stable Graves' hyperthyroidism. The paper describes TCR Vbeta CDR3 sequencing of about 140 peripheral blood samples, made up of about 41 ophthalmopathy patients, 70 to 75 hyperthyroidism patients and 17 progressor patients. Whether ophthalmopathy could be predicted prospectively was tested in an independent validation cohort made up of 18 to 20 hyperthyroidism patients plus 17 patients who later progressed to ophthalmopathy. Once sampling was done, hyperthyroidism patients were given methimazole at a starting dose of 30 mg daily, whereas ophthalmopathy patients were given high-dose intravenous methylprednisolone. The 100 discovery patients were divided at random into training and test sets in a 7:3 ratio. In addition, the study compared T-cell repertoires in thyroid tissue and in blood from roughly 6 Graves' hyperthyroidism patients.

The junction shows trimming of 2 bases on V and 6 bases on J, plus 11 bases between the germline ends. The germline V gene (reference sequence) specifies MNHEY as CDR1 and SMNVEV as CDR2. The CDR3 holds 14 amino acids from the cysteine to the phenylalanine. The kept DNA is CDR3 alone, 42 bases in frame from the first base. General study outcomes and caveats: In validation, the model predicted progression to ophthalmopathy a median of around six months before onset, with 70% to 71% sensitivity and more than 72% specificity. No statistical method was used to fix the sample size in advance, and group allocation was not hidden from the investigators. Most expanded thyroid clonotypes (frequency above 0.001) were also detected in blood, suggesting blood repertoires may reflect thyroid immune responses. A model built on a 13 V-J signature distinguished ophthalmopathy from stable hyperthyroidism, reaching roughly 88% sensitivity and approximately 83% specificity in cross-validation and 80%/75% in testing.

The chain was built from TRBV27 and TRBJ1-5, with the D gene not clear enough to name. The sequenced sample consisted of blood. The clonotype originates from a woman aged 50 to 65 with Graves' hyperthyroidism that later progressed to Graves' ophthalmopathy. The bases read TGTGCCAGCAGTTTACGGAGGAGAGGTCAGCCCCAGCATTTT. This codes for CASSLRRRGQPQHF.